The 17 T cell receptor beta chains below were found in one sample sequenced in a study of T cell repertoires in cytomegalovirus infection (dated by TCRdb to the late 2010s). TCRdb lists the instrument as Illumina HiSeq 1500. TCRdb reanalyzed the raw reads on its own, using fastp at Q25 for trimming and MiXCR for clone calling, and kept in-frame beta chains. Rows with one shared CDR3 protein collapse into an entry with the most common genes and DNA. The sample has some 160,000 distinct CDR3 sequences on record, more than 15% of them singletons. The ten most abundant clones make up 18% of the sample. Sequenced input: CD8+ T cells from PBMCs. The receptors here all came from a human donor in good health (CMV status not recorded). Some clones in this sample may be carry-over from other donors' samples.

There are a few counts of this clonotype. The gene calls are TRBV7-8 and TRBJ2-7; D gene ambiguous. The CDR3 spans 11 residues. Per germline, CDR1 SGHVS and CDR2 FQNEAQ. The V end lost 4 bases, the J end lost 7 bases, and 8 bases lay between the germline ends. CDR3 sequence reads: CASSSPGEQYF. The CDR3 bases are TGTGCCAGCAGCTCCCCTGGTGAGCAGTACTTC.

V usage is TRBV12-3 or TRBV12-4 and J usage is TRBJ2-1; no firm D call. There are 16 residues in the CDR3. V gave up 4 bases and J gave up 10 bases, with 23 bases separating them. The CDR3 bases are TGTGCCAGCAGTTCCCTGTGGCCGACCGTGAAATTGGAGCAGTTCTTC. This translates into CASSSLWPTVKLEQFF.

The chain employs TRBV12-3 or TRBV12-4 and TRBJ2-7; D perhaps matches TRBD1 (6 bases). Between the trimmed V and J ends, which lost 2 bases and 2 bases, there was a span of 10 bases. The length of the CDR3 is 14 residues. The CDR3 spells CASSLSGVPYEQYF. CDR3 bases: TGTGCCAGCAGTTTATCAGGGGTTCCCTACGAGCAGTACTTC.

Only a few counts were recorded for this clonotype. The V and J genes are TRBV5-1 and TRBJ2-3; D gene uncertain. Germline CDR1 is SGHRS and CDR2 is YFSETQ. The CDR3 totals 15 residues. The V gene lost 0 bases and the J gene lost 2 bases, with 10 bases spanning the gap. CDR3 loop: CASSLDGRTTDTQYF. The DNA of the CDR3 is TGCGCCAGCAGCTTGGATGGGCGGACCACAGATACGCAGTATTTT.

The rearrangement uses TRBV12-3 or TRBV12-4 and TRBJ1-1; the match to TRBD1 covers 8 bases. V gave up 5 bases and J gave up 5 bases; unmatched junction bases: 4. The CDR3 covers 13 residues. The CDR3 loop is CASSIGQGTEAFF. Written as DNA, the CDR3 is TGTGCCAGCAGTATTGGACAGGGAACTGAAGCTTTCTTT.

The chain is built from TRBV28 and TRBJ1-5; TRBD1 might be the D (6 bases). The V and J ends lost 3 bases and 4 bases respectively, with 10 bases between them. The germline V gene has CDR1 MDHEN and CDR2 SYDVKM. This CDR3 comprises 14 residues. As DNA, the CDR3 is TGTGCCAGCAGTTTTGGACAGATGAATCAGCCCCAGCATTTT. Translated, it gives CASSFGQMNQPQHF. The whole variable domain, filled in from reference TRBV28 and TRBJ1-5, reads DVKVTQSSRYLVKRTGEKVFLECVQDMDHENMFWYRQDPGLGLRLIYFSYDVKMKEKGDIPEGYSVSREKKERFSLILESASTNQTSMYLCASSFGQMNQPQHFGDGTRLSIL.

The V call is TRBV5-6, the J call TRBJ1-2; 9 bases align to TRBD1. The ends lost 4 bases at V and 8 bases at J; junction bases unmatched: 15. The germline V gene has CDR1 SGHDT and CDR2 YYEEEE. The CDR3 runs to 16 residues. As DNA, the CDR3 is TGTGCCAGCAGCCACCCCCTCCCCCGGACAGGGGACGGCTACACCTTC. Translating gives CASSHPLPRTGDGYTF.

This clonotype was observed a few times. This sequence joins TRBV20-1 and TRBJ2-7; D is uncertain. The CDR3 runs to 15 residues. The germline V and J ends were trimmed by 0 bases and 2 bases, with 14 bases remaining between them. The V gene's germline CDR1 is DFQATT and CDR2 SNEGSKA (reference sequence). CDR3 nucleotides: TGCAGTGCTAGAGATCGGTTAGATGTCGCCTACGAGCAGTACTTC. Protein: CSARDRLDVAYEQYF.

J is TRBJ2-1 and V is TRBV20-1; 10 bases fit TRBD1. The CDR3 is 17 residues long. Germline V lookup: CDR1 DFQATT, CDR2 SNEGSKA (reference sequence). The V gene end was trimmed by 5 bases and the J gene end by 0 bases; junction bases not matched to a gene: 10. CDR3 amino acids: CSALGTGASFSYNEQFF. The CDR3, as DNA: TGCAGTGCTTTGGGGACAGGGGCCTCATTCTCCTACAATGAGCAGTTCTTC.

The sample holds a few counts of this clonotype. The gene calls are TRBV7-9 and TRBJ2-5; weak D call: TRBD2 (6 bases). The germline V and J ends were trimmed by 2 bases and 4 bases, with 20 bases remaining between them. CDR1 and CDR2 from the germline V gene are SEHNR and FQNEAQ (reference sequence). The CDR3 runs to 17 residues. This chain's CDR3 is CASSLTRTGVVAETQYF. The CDR3, as DNA: TGTGCCAGCAGCTTAACCCGGACGGGAGTGGTAGCAGAGACCCAGTACTTC.

This clonotype was seen a few times. The rearrangement joins TRBV6-2 or TRBV6-3 to TRBJ2-7; D is perhaps TRBD1 or TRBD2 (5 bases each). The CDR3 sequence is 13 residues long. V gave up 2 bases and J gave up 5 bases, with 10 bases separating them. Germline lookup yields CDR1 MNHEY and CDR2 SVGEGT. In DNA form, the CDR3 reads TGTGCCAGCAGTTACCGAGGGGTGGACGAGCAGTACTTC. This encodes CASSYRGVDEQYF.

The chain joins TRBV29-1 to TRBJ1-1; 7 nucleotides line up with TRBD1. CDR3 length: 12 amino acids. The germline V gene encodes CDR1 SQVTM and CDR2 ANQGSEA. The V gene end was trimmed by 2 bases and the J gene end by 6 bases; junction bases not matched to a gene: 3. In DNA form, the CDR3 reads TGCAGCGTTGAAACAGGGGCCTCTGAAGCTTTCTTT. Its protein product is CSVETGASEAFF.

The V call is TRBV7-2, the J call TRBJ2-3; 7 bases are a match to TRBD2. The CDR3 covers 19 residues. Trimming removed 5 bases from V and 4 bases from J; junction bases left unmatched: 21. CDR1 is SGHTA and CDR2 is FQGNSA in the germline V gene. For the CDR3, the DNA is TGTGCCAGCAGCGGGCCCCGACTATCCCACCTACGGGGGGCAGATACGCAGTATTTT. It codes for CASSGPRLSHLRGADTQYF. Full variable domain (outside the CDR3, taken from reference TRBV7-2 and TRBJ2-3): GAGVSQSPSNKVTEKGKDVELRCDPISGHTALYWYRQSLGQGLEFLIYFQGNSAPDKSGLPSDRFSAERTGGSVSTLTIQRTQQEDSAVYLCASSGPRLSHLRGADTQYFGPGTRLTVL.

The chain uses TRBV27 and TRBJ1-6; D not certain. Trimming shortened V by 2 bases and J by 9 bases, and 11 bases separated the two germline ends. The length of the CDR3 is 14 residues. Germline V gene data show CDR1 as MNHEY and CDR2 as SMNVEV (reference sequence). CDR3 in DNA: TGTGCCAGCAGTTTACATCACCCGACTTCACCCCTCCACTTT. This codes for CASSLHHPTSPLHF.

The V gene is TRBV28, the J gene TRBJ1-5, with 7 bases aligning to TRBD1. Germline trimming cut 2 bases from V and 2 bases from J; bases unmatched to any gene: 9. This CDR3 comprises 17 residues. CDR1 is MDHEN and CDR2 is SYDVKM in the germline V gene. The CDR3: CASSLAATGRGNQPQHF. The CDR3 coding sequence is TGTGCCAGCAGTTTAGCCGCGACAGGGAGGGGCAATCAGCCCCAGCATTTT.

There are many counts of this clonotype. This chain joins TRBV6-6 and TRBJ1-2; D may be TRBD1 (5 bases). Deletions cut 0 bases from V and 8 bases from J, with 16 bases between. Germline V CDR1 and CDR2: MNHNY, SVGAGI (reference sequence). The CDR3 loop spans 15 amino acids. CDR3 in DNA: TGTGCCAGCAGTTACTCGGAGACAGTCTTTGAAGGCTACACCTTC. It translates to CASSYSETVFEGYTF.

The J gene is TRBJ1-1, the V gene TRBV7-9; D gene uncertain. This CDR3 is built from 15 residues. Germline V gene lookup returns CDR1 SEHNR and CDR2 FQNEAQ (reference sequence). Trimming removed 2 bases at V and 6 bases at J, with 16 bases between. This chain's CDR3 is CASSLLSFVIPEAFF. In DNA, the CDR3 is TGTGCCAGCAGCTTACTGTCATTTGTCATACCTGAAGCTTTCTTT.